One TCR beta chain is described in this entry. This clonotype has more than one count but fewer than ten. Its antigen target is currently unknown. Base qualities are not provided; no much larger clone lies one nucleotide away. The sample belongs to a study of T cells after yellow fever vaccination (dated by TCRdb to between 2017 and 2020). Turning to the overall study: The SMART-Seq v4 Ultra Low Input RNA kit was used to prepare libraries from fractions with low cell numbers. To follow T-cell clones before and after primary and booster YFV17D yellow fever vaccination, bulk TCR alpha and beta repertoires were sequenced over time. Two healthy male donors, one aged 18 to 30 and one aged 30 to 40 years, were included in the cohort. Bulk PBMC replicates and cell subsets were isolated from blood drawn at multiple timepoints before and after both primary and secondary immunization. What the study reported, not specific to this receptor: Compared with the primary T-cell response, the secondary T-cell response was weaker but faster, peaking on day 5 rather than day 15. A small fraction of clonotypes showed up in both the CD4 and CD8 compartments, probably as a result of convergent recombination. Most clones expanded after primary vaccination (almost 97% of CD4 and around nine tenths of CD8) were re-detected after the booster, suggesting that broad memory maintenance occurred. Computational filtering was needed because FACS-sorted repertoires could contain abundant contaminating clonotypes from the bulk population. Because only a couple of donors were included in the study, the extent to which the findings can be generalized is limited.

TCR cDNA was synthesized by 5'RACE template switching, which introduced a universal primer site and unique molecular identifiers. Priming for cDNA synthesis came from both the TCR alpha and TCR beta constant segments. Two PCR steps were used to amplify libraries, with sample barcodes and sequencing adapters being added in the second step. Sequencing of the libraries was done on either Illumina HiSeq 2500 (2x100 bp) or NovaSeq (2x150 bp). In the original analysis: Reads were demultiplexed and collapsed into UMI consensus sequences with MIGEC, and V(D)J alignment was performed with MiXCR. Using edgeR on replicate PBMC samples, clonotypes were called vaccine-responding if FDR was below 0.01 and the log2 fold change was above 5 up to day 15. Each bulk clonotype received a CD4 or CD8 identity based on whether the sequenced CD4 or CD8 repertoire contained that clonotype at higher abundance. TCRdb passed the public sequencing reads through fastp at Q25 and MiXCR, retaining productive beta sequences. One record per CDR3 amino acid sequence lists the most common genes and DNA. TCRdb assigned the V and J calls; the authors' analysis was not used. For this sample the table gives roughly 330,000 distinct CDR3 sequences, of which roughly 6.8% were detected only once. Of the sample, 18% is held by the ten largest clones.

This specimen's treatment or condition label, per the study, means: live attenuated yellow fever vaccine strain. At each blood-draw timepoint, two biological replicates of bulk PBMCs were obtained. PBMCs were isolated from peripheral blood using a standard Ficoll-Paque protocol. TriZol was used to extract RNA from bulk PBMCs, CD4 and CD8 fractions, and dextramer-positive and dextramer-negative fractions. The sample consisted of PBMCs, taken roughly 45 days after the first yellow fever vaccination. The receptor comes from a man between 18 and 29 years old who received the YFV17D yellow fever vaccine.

The nucleotides are TGTGCCAGCAGTTCCCCCCTGGACGTTTACCCTGGCTACACCTTC. Its protein product is CASSSPLDVYPGYTF. In this chain, TRBV28 is recombined with TRBJ1-2; the D gene identity is not certain. The CDR3 spans 15 residues, from the cysteine through the phenylalanine. CDR3 DNA only is kept here, 45 bases in frame from base 1. Based on the germline V gene, the CDR1 and CDR2 sequences are MDHEN and SYDVKM. The trim is 4 bases for V and 7 bases for J, with a gap of 19 bases between the germline ends.